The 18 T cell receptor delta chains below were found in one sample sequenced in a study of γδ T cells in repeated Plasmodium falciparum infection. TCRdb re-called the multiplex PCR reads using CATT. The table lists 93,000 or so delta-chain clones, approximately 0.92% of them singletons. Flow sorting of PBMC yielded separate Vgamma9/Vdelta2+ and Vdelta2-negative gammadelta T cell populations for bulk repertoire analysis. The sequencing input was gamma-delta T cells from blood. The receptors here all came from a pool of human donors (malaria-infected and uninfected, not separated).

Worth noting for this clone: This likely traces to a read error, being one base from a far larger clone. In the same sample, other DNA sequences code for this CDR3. The CDR3 DNA follows: TGTGCCTGCGACCCCATACTGGGGGACCATCTATACACCGATAAACTCATCTTT. Residues: CACDPILGDHLYTDKLIF. This sequence joins TRDV2 and TRDJ1; 9 nucleotides line up with TRDD3. This CDR3 comprises 18 residues. Per germline, CDR1 GEAIGNYY and CDR2 EKD. Losses at the gene ends were 7 bases for V and 0 bases for J; bases not matched to a gene: 17.

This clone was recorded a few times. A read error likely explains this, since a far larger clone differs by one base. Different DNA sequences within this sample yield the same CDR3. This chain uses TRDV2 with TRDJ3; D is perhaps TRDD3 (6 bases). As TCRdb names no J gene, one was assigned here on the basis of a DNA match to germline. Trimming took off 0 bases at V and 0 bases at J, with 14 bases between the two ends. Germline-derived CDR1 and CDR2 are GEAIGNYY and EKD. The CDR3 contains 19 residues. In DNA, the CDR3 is TGTGCCTGTGACACCCTACTGGGAGATACCTCCTGGGACACCCGACAGATGTTTTTC. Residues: CACDTLLGDTSWDTRQMFF.

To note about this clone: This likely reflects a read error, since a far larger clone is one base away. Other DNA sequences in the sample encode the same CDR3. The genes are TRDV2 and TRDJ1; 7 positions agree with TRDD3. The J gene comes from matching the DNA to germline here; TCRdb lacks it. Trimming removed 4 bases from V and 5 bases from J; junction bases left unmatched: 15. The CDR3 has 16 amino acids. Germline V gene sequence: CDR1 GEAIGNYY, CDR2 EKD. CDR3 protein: CACEPAAKWGRDKLIF. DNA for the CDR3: TGTGCCTGTGAACCTGCGGCCAAGTGGGGGAGAGATAAACTCATCTTT.

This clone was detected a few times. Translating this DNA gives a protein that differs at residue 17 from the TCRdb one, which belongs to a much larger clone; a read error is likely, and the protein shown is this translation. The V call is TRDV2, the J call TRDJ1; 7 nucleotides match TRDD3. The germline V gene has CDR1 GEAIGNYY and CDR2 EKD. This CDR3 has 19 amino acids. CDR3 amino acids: CACDSLGDPASMYTDKPIF. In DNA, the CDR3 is TGTGCCTGTGACTCGTTGGGGGACCCTGCTTCGATGTACACCGATAAACCCATCTTT.

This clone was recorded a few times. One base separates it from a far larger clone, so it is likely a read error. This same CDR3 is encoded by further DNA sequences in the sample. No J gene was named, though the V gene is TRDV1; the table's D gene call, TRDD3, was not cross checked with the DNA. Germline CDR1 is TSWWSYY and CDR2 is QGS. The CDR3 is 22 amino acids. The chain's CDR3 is CALGLLPIRYWGMIGYTDKLIF. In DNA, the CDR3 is TGTGCTCTTGGCCTACTTCCTATTCGATACTGGGGGATGATAGGTTACACCGATAAACTCATCTTC.

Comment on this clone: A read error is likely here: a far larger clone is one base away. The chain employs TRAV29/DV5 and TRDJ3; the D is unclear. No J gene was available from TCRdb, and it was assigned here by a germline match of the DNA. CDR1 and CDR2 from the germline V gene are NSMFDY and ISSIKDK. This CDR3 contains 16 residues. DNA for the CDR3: TGCGCAGCAAGCGTAGCGGGCTCCTGGGACACCCGACAGATGTTTTTC. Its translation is CAASVAGSWDTRQMFF.

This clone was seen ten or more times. CDR3 sequence reads: CALGEPLTLRYTDKLIF. In DNA, the CDR3 is TGTGCTCTTGGGGAACCCCTTACTTTAAGGTACACCGATAAACTCATCTTT. V gene TRDV1 combines with J gene TRDJ1; no definite D call. The CDR3 extends over 17 amino acids. Germline V lookup: CDR1 TSWWSYY, CDR2 QGS. Trimming stripped 1 base from V and 0 bases from J, with 15 bases between.

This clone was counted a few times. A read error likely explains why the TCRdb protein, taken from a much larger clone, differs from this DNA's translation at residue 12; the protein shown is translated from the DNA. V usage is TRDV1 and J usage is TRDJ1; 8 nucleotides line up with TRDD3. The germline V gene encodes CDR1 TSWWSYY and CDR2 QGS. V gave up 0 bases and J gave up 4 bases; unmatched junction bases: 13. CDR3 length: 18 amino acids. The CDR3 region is CALGELPGLLGGNDKLIF. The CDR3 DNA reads TGTGCTCTTGGGGAACTCCCGGGGCTACTGGGGGGCAACGATAAACTCATCTTT.

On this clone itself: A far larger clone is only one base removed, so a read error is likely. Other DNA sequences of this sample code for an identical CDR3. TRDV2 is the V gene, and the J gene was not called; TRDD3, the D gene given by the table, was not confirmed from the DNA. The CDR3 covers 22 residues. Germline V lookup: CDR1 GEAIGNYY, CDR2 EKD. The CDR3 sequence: CACDSILGESTPSSWDTRQMFF. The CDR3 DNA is TGTGCCTGTGACTCAATACTGGGGGAGTCGACCCCGAGCTCCTGGGACACCCGACAGATGTTCTTC.

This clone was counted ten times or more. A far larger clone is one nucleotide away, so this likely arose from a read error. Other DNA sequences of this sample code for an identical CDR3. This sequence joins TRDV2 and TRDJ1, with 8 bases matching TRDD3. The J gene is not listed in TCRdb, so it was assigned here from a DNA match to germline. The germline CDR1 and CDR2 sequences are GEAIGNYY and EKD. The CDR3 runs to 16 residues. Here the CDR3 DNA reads TGTGCCTGTGACACACTGGGGGCCCGAGGGGCCGACAAACTCATCTTT. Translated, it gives CACDTLGARGADKLIF.

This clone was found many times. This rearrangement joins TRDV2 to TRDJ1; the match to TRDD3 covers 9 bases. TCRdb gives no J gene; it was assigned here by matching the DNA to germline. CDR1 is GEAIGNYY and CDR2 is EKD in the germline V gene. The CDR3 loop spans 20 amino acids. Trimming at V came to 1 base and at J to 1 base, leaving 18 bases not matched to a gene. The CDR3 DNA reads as TGTGCCTGTGACACTGTTTCGACTGGGGGACAGGCGGGTTCCACCGATAAACTCATCTTT. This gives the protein CACDTVSTGGQAGSTDKLIF.

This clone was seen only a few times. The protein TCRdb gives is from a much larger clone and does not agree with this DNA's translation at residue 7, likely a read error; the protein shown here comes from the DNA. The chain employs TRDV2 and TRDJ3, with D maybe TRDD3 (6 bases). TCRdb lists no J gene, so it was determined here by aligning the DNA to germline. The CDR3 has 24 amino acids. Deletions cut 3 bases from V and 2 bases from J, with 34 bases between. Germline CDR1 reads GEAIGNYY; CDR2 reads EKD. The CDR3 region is CACDPGSPKRFKDTITWDTRQMFF. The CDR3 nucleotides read TGTGCCTGTGACCCCGGGTCCCCTAAGCGGTTTAAGGATACTATCACCTGGGACACCCGACAGATGTTTTTC.

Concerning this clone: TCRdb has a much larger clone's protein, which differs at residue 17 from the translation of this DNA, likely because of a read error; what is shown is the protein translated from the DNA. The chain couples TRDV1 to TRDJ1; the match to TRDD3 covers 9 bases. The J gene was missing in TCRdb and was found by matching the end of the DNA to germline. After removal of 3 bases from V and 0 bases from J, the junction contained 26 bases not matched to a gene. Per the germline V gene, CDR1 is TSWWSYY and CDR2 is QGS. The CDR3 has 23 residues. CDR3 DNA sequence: TGTGCTCTTGGGGATCCGTTGGGTCCTACAAAATCTACTGGGGGACTATACACCGATAAACTCATCTTT. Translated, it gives CALGDPLGPTKSTGGLYTDKLIF.

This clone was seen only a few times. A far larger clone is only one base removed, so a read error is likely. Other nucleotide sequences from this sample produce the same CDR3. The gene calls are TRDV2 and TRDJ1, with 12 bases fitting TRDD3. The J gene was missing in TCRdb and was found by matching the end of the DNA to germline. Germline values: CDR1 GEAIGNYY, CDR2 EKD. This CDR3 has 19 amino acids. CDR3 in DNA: TGCGCCTGCATTACGTACTGGGGGATACCCTCCCCGTACACCGGTAAACTCATCTTT. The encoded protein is CACITYWGIPSPYTGKLIF.

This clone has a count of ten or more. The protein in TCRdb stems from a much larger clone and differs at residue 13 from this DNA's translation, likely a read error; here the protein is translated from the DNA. In DNA form, the CDR3 reads TGTGCCTGTGACACCGTGGGGAGTAAAGTAAAGGGCGCCGATAAACTCATCTTT. Protein: CACDTVGSKVKGADKLIF. The genes are TRDV2 and TRDJ1; maybe TRDD3 (5 bases). Matching the DNA to germline supplied the J gene, which TCRdb does not give. CDR1 and CDR2 from the germline V gene are GEAIGNYY and EKD. V gave up 0 bases and J gave up 3 bases, with 22 bases separating them. The CDR3 has 18 amino acids.

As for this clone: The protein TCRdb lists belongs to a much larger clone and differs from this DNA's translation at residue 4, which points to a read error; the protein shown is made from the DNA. DNA of the CDR3: TGTGCCTGTAACACCTGGGGGACAGCACAACTCTTCTTT. Translated, it gives CACNTWGTAQLFF. The V gene is TRDV2, the J gene TRDJ2; D may be TRDD3 (6 bases). Assignment of the J gene here rests on matching the DNA to germline, because TCRdb gives none. Germline-derived CDR1 and CDR2 are GEAIGNYY and EKD. The CDR3 spans 13 residues.

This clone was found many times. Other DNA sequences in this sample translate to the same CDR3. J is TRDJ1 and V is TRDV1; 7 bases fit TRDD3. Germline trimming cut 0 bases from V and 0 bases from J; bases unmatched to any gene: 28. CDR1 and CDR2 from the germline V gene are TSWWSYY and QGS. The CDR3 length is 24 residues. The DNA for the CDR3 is TGTGCTCTTGGGGAACTAGGAGCGGGCTATTTTCCCCTTGGTGGGGGAACGTACACCGATAAACTCATCTTT. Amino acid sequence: CALGELGAGYFPLGGGTYTDKLIF.

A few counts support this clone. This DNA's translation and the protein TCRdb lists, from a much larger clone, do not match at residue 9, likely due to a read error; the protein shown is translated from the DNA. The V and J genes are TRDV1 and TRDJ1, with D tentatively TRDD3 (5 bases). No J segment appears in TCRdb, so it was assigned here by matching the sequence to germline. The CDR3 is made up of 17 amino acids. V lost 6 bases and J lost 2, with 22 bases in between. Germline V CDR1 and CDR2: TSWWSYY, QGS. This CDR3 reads CALGDFPSPWETDKLIF. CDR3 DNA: TGTGCTCTTGGAGATTTCCCGTCCCCCTGGGAAACCGATAAACTCATCTTT.